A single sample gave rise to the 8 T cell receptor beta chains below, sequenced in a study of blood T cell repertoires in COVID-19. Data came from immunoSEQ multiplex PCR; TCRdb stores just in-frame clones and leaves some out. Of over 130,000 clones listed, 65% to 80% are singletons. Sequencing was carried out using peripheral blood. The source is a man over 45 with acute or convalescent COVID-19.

CDR3 nucleotides: TGCGCCAGCAGCCTCGGGACTAGCGGGGGGATGAATGAGCAGTTCTTC. Amino acid sequence: CASSLGTSGGMNEQFF. The rearrangement uses TRBV5-1 and TRBJ2-1, with TRBD2 identical over 15 bases. The CDR3 has 16 residues. Germline V gives CDR1 SGHRS, CDR2 YFSETQ. Germline trimming cut 4 bases from V and 7 bases from J; bases unmatched to any gene: 6.

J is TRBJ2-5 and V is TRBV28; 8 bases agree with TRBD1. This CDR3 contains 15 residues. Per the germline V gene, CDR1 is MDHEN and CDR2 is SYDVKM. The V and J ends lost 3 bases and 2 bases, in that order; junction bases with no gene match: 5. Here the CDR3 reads CASSLGTGTQETQYF. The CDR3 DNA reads TGTGCCAGCAGTTTGGGGACAGGTACGCAAGAGACCCAGTACTTC.

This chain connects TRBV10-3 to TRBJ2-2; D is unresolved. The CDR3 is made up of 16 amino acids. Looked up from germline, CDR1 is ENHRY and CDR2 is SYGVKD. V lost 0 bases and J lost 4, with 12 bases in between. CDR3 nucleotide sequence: TGTGCCATCAGTGAGTCGGCACAGTTCGCCACCGGGGAGCTGTTTTTT. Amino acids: CAISESAQFATGELFF.

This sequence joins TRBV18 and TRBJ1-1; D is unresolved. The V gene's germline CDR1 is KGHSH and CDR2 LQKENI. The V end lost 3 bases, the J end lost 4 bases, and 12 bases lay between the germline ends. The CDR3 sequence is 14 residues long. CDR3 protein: CASSPSRAGTEAFF. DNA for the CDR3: TGTGCCAGCTCACCCTCTAGAGCGGGCACTGAAGCTTTCTTT.

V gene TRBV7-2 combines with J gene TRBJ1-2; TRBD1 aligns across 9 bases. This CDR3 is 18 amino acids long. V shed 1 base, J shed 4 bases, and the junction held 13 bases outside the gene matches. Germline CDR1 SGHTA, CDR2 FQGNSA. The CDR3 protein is CASSLGPGQGYGSYGYTF. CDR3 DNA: TGTGCCAGCAGCTTAGGGCCGGGACAGGGTTACGGGAGCTATGGCTACACCTTC.

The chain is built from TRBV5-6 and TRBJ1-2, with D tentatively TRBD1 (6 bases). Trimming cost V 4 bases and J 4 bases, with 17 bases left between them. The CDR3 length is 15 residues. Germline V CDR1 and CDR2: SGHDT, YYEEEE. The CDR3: CASSDGQKTTYGYTF. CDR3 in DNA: TGTGCCAGCAGCGATGGACAGAAAACGACCTATGGCTACACCTTC.

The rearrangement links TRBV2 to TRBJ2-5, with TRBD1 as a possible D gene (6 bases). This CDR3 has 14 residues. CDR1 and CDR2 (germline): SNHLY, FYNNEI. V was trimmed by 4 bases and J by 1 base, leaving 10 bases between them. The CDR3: CASSGQAPQETQYF. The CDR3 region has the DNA TGTGCCAGCAGTGGACAGGCACCCCAAGAGACCCAGTACTTC.

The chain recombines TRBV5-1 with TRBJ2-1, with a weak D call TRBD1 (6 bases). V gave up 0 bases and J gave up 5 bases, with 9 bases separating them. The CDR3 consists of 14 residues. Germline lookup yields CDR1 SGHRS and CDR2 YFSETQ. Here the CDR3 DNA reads TGCGCCAGCAGCTTGGGAACAGGGCACAATGAGCAGTTCTTC. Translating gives CASSLGTGHNEQFF.